This entry lists 22 T cell receptor beta chains sequenced from one sample in a study of CD8+ T cells in alopecia areata. cDNA reverse transcribed from extracted RNA served as the sequencing template. The assay was immunoSEQ multiplex PCR, and TCRdb's table has in-frame clones only and misses some. Of approximately 98,000 clones listed, roughly 60% are singletons. Sequenced material: CD8+ T cells sorted from blood. The receptors were gathered from a human donor in good health.

A few counts support this clone. The junction does not match germline at one end; this may be a read error. The same CDR3 also results from other DNA sequences found in this sample. The V and J genes are TRBV5-4 and TRBJ1-3; D gene unclear. The CDR3 extends over 16 amino acids. Germline V CDR1 and CDR2: SGHNT, YYREEE (reference sequence). This CDR3 reads CASSQVTDFSGNTIYF. In DNA form, the CDR3 reads TGCGCCAGCAGCCAAGTCACGGACTTCTCTGGAAACACCATATATTTT.

This clone was seen only a few times. The chain couples TRBV29-1 to TRBJ2-4; D might be TRBD2 (5 bases). Trimming removed 6 bases from V and 3 bases from J, with 12 bases in between. There are 13 residues in the CDR3. The germline V gene encodes CDR1 SQVTM and CDR2 ANQGSEA. The chain's CDR3 is CSVGEPNKNIQYF. The CDR3 DNA reads as TGCAGCGTCGGGGAACCCAACAAAAACATTCAGTACTTC.

V usage is TRBV6-1 and J usage is TRBJ2-3; 7 nucleotides match TRBD1. Unmatched junction bases numbered 5, after V lost 5 bases and J lost 3 bases. This CDR3 spans 14 amino acids. CDR1 MNHNS and CDR2 SASEGT come from the germline V gene. This chain's CDR3 is CASSTTGTTDTQYF. CDR3 DNA sequence: TGTGCCAGCAGTACGACAGGGACAACAGATACGCAGTATTTT.

The chain links TRBV6-5 to TRBJ2-2; no firm D call. The V gene's germline CDR1 is MNHEY and CDR2 SVGAGI. The CDR3 spans 12 residues. V gave up 2 bases and J gave up 4 bases, with 2 bases separating them. This chain's CDR3 is CASSYRTGELFF. The CDR3 coding sequence is TGTGCCAGCAGTTACCGCACCGGGGAGCTGTTTTTT.

CDR3 sequence reads: CASSLVWDAEGPQHF. The CDR3 DNA sequence: TGTGCCAGCAGTTTAGTGTGGGACGCTGAGGGGCCCCAGCATTTT. The gene calls are TRBV27 and TRBJ1-5, with a weak D call TRBD1 (5 bases). Trimming took off 2 bases at V and 9 bases at J, with 17 bases between the two ends. The CDR3 runs to 15 residues. Germline lookup yields CDR1 MNHEY and CDR2 SMNVEV (reference sequence).

This clone was seen a handful of times. V gene TRBV6-6 combines with J gene TRBJ1-4; D uncertain. Per germline, CDR1 MNHNY and CDR2 SVGAGI (reference sequence). The CDR3 is 11 residues long. Trimming stripped 8 bases from V and 7 bases from J, with 8 bases between. CDR3 in DNA: TGTGCCAGCCAAAGTGGTGAAAAACTGTTTTTT. This gives the protein CASQSGEKLFF.

V is TRBV23-1 and J is TRBJ1-2; D gene ambiguous. TRBV23-1 is labeled an ORF, and its function is uncertain. The CDR3 covers 14 residues. V gave up 1 base and J gave up 6 bases, with 12 bases separating them. The CDR3 sequence: CASSQWSKGNGYTF. The CDR3 region has the DNA TGCGCCAGCAGTCAATGGTCGAAAGGAAATGGCTACACCTTC.

The J gene is TRBJ1-1, the V gene TRBV13, with D perhaps TRBD1 (6 bases). CDR1 is PRHDT and CDR2 is FYEKMQ in the germline V gene (reference sequence). V lost 5 bases and J lost 0, with 13 bases in between. CDR3 length: 15 residues. DNA for the CDR3: TGTGCCAGCAGCGAACAGGGTCCCATGAACACTGAAGCTTTCTTT. Its translation is CASSEQGPMNTEAFF.

The CDR3 bases are TGCGCCAGCAGCCAGCCCCCACAGGGGGCCCCTTCGGCTTTCTTT. Amino acid sequence: CASSQPPQGAPSAFF. The chain uses TRBV4-1 and TRBJ1-1; 9 bases align to TRBD1. V was pared by 3 bases and J by 11 bases, with 13 bases of the junction left unmatched. This CDR3 has 15 amino acids. The germline CDR1 and CDR2 sequences are MGHRA and YSYEKL.

The chain has TRBV19 and TRBJ1-1; 7 nucleotides line up with TRBD1. The germline V gene encodes CDR1 LNHDA and CDR2 SQIVND (reference sequence). The CDR3 spans 14 residues. V shed 5 bases and J 11 bases; nucleotides not matched to a gene: 14. DNA for the CDR3: TGTGCCAGTAGTCCCTGGACAGGAAGGCTGGTGGCTTTCTTT. Translation gives CASSPWTGRLVAFF.

The chain combines TRBV30 with TRBJ2-7, with 10 positions matching TRBD2. The CDR3 is made up of 14 amino acids. Germline CDR1 and CDR2: GTSNPN and SVGIG (reference sequence). The V segment lost 4 bases and the J segment 6 bases; nucleotides outside the gene matches: 9. The CDR3 DNA is TGTGCCTGGACCCTGTCTAGCGGGGGCCCCGAGCAGTACTTC. Amino acids: CAWTLSSGGPEQYF.

The J gene is TRBJ2-6, the V gene TRBV27; TRBD2 is a possible D gene (6 bases). V was clipped by 6 bases and J by 0 bases, with 12 bases between them. Looked up from germline, CDR1 is MNHEY and CDR2 is SMNVEV (reference sequence). This CDR3 spans 16 amino acids. CDR3 region: CASSYLSGSGANVLTF. CDR3 DNA sequence: TGTGCCAGCAGCTACCTTAGCGGCTCTGGGGCCAACGTCCTGACTTTC.

This clone was recorded once. CDR3 DNA sequence: TGTGCCAGCAGTGATCTAGCGGGGGGGCACAATGAGCAGTTCTTC. Encoded protein: CASSDLAGGHNEQFF. The chain is built from TRBV28 and TRBJ2-1; 12 bases agree with TRBD2. With 5 bases clipped from V and 5 bases from J, the junction kept 4 bases outside the gene matches. This CDR3 region has 15 residues. Germline loops: CDR1 MDHEN, CDR2 SYDVKM.

This rearrangement joins TRBV6-5 to TRBJ2-2; D might be TRBD1 (7 bases). Germline CDR1 MNHEY, CDR2 SVGAGI. Trimming stripped 4 bases from V and 7 bases from J, with 16 bases between. The CDR3 extends over 15 amino acids. The CDR3 reads CASSFRQGGGGELFF. Here the CDR3 DNA reads TGTGCCAGCAGTTTCCGACAGGGAGGCGGCGGGGAGCTGTTTTTT.

For this clone: A read error may account for a junction end that differs from germline. This chain connects TRBV7-7 to TRBJ2-2; 7 positions match TRBD2. CDR1 is SSHAT and CDR2 is FNYEAQ in the germline V gene (reference sequence). The CDR3 runs 16 residues. CDR3: CASSLNSGYHTGELFF. For the CDR3, the DNA is TGTGCTAGCAGCCTCAATAGCGGGTACCACACCGGGGAGCTGTTTTTT.

This chain uses TRBV7-9 with TRBJ2-7; 9 nucleotides align to TRBD1. The CDR3 has 13 amino acids. The germline CDR1 and CDR2 sequences are SEHNR and FQNEAQ (reference sequence). V lost 5 bases to trimming and J lost 9 bases; unmatched junction nucleotides: 8. The CDR3 reads CASSTPGQGLQYF. The CDR3 DNA reads as TGTGCCAGCAGCACCCCCGGACAGGGGTTGCAGTACTTC.

This clone was found a few times. In the same sample, other DNA sequences code for this CDR3. J is TRBJ2-2 and V is TRBV4-1; D is undetermined. Germline CDR1 and CDR2: MGHRA and YSYEKL. The CDR3 is made up of 12 amino acids. Trimming removed 3 bases from V and 4 bases from J, with 3 bases in between. The CDR3 sequence is CASSQGTGELFF. The DNA of the CDR3 is TGCGCCAGCAGCCAGGGCACCGGGGAGCTGTTTTTT.

The chain links TRBV11-2 to TRBJ2-7, with D unresolved. This CDR3 region has 12 residues. CDR1 SGHAT and CDR2 FQNNGV come from the germline V gene. Trimming cost V 1 base and J 5 bases, with 6 bases left between them. CDR3 protein: CASSLGGNEQYF. For the CDR3, the DNA is TGTGCCAGCAGCTTAGGAGGAAACGAGCAGTACTTC.

The chain has TRBV5-6 and TRBJ2-2; D remains ambiguous. CDR1 and CDR2 from the germline V gene are SGHDT and YYEEEE. This CDR3 has 13 amino acids. Trimming cost V 2 bases and J 5 bases, with 7 bases left between them. The CDR3 coding sequence is TGTGCCAGCAGCTTCCGGTATACCGGGGAGCTGTTTTTT. Amino acid sequence: CASSFRYTGELFF.

The V and J genes are TRBV28 and TRBJ1-2; 7 bases align to TRBD1. The CDR3 contains 14 residues. V shed 2 bases, J shed 6 bases, and the junction held 6 bases outside the gene matches. The germline V gene has CDR1 MDHEN and CDR2 SYDVKM. DNA of the CDR3: TGTGCCAGCAGTTTAGCCGGGACAGCCGATGGCTACACCTTC. This translates into CASSLAGTADGYTF.

The chain uses TRBV6-6 and TRBJ2-1; D is ambiguous. This CDR3 is 13 amino acids long. Between the trimmed V and J ends, which lost 8 bases and 7 bases, there was a span of 15 bases. CDR1 and CDR2 from the germline V gene are MNHNY and SVGAGI (reference sequence). The CDR3 DNA reads as TGTGCCAGCGGTGGTGGGGTATGGAATGAGCAGTTCTTC. Translation gives CASGGGVWNEQFF.

J is TRBJ2-7 and V is TRBV13, with TRBD1 identical over 10 bases. Germline CDR1 and CDR2: PRHDT and FYEKMQ (reference sequence). The CDR3 has 12 residues. V gave up 9 bases and J gave up 7 bases; unmatched junction bases: 6. In DNA form, the CDR3 reads TGTGCCAGTAGACAGGGGGCTCGAGAGCAGTACTTC. It specifies CASRQGAREQYF.